This paragraph reports one T cell receptor (beta chain). Its antigen is as yet unknown. Cell sorting on a FACSAria was used to separate CD4+ and CD8+ T cells from the PBMCs. The source of the sample is a study of CD8+ T cells in alopecia areata. Findings of the study overall: Lesional scalp, notably in alopecia totalis/universalis, had clonality above that of normal scalp. Normal-skin resident alphabeta T cells also appear among scalp sample sequences.

Sequencing templates came from extracted RNA that was reverse transcribed into cDNA. Clones were sequenced by immunoSEQ multiplex PCR, and TCRdb holds only the in-frame ones, with some missing. The table has 93,000 or so clones, 55% seen once. Sequences were obtained from CD4+ T cells sorted from blood. The source of this sequence is a human donor in good health.

The CDR3 protein is CSVRQGLPYGYTF. Written as DNA, the CDR3 is TGCAGCGTGCGACAGGGGCTTCCCTATGGCTACACCTTC. The chain is built from TRBV29-1 and TRBJ1-2; 8 nucleotides align to TRBD1. CDR1 is SQVTM and CDR2 is ANQGSEA in the germline V gene. The CDR3 is 13 amino acids. V was pared by 6 bases and J by 4 bases, with 7 bases of the junction left unmatched. Drawing the rest from reference TRBV29-1 and TRBJ1-2, the complete variable domain is SAVISQKPSRDICQRGTSLTIQCQVDSQVTMMFWYRQQPGQSLTLIATANQGSEATYESGFVIDKFPISRPNLTFSTLTVSNMSPEDSSIYLCSVRQGLPYGYTFGSGTRLTVV.